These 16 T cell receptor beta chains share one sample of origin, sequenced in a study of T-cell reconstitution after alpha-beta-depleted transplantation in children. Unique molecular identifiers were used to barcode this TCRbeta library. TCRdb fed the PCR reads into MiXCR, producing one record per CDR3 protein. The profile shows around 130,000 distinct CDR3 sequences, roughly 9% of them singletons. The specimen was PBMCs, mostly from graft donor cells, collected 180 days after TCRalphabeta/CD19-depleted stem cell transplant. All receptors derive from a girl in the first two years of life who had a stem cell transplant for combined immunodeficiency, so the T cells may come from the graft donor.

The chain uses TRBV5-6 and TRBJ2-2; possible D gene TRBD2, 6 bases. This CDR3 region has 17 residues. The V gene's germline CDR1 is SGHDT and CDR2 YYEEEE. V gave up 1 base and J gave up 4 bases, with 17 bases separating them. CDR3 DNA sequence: TGTGCCAGCAGCTTGTCGGGACTGACTTTGATCACCGGGGAGCTGTTTTTT. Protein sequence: CASSLSGLTLITGELFF.

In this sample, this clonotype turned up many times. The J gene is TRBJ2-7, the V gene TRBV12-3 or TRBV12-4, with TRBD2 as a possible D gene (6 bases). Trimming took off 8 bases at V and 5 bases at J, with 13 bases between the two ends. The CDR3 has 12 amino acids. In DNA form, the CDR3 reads TGTGCCAGCCGGGGGAACGGGGACGAGCAGTACTTC. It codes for CASRGNGDEQYF.

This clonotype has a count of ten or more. CDR3 in DNA: TGCAGTGCTAGAGATGCAGGCACCGGGGAGCTGTTTTTT. It is translated as CSARDAGTGELFF. The chain has TRBV20-1 and TRBJ2-2; D is unresolved. This CDR3 is 13 amino acids long. Per the germline V gene, CDR1 is DFQATT and CDR2 is SNEGSKA (reference sequence). Trimming removed 0 bases from V and 4 bases from J, with 6 bases in between.

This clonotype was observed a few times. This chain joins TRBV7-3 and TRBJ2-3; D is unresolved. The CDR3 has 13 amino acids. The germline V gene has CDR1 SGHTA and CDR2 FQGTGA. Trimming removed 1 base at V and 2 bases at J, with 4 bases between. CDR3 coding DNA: TGTGCCAGCAGCTTAAACCCCACAGATACGCAGTATTTT. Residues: CASSLNPTDTQYF.

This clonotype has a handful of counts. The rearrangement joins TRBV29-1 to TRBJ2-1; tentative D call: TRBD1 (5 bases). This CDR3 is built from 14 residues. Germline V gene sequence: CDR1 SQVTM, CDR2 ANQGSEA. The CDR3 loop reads CTAWGSSSYNEQFF. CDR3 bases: TGCACCGCGTGGGGCAGCTCTTCCTACAATGAGCAGTTCTTC.

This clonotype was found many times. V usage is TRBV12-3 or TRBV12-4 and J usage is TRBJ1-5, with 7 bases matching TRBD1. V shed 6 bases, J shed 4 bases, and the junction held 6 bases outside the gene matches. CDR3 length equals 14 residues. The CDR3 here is CASSPGQANQPQHF. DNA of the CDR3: TGTGCCAGCAGCCCCGGACAGGCAAATCAGCCCCAGCATTTT.

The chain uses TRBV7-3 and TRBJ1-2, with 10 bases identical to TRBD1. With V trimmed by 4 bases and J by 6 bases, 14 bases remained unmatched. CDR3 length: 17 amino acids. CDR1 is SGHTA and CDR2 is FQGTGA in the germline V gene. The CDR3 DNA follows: TGTGCCAGCAGCTGCCGCCTTGACAGGGGGCAAAGGAATGGCTACACCTTC. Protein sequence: CASSCRLDRGQRNGYTF.

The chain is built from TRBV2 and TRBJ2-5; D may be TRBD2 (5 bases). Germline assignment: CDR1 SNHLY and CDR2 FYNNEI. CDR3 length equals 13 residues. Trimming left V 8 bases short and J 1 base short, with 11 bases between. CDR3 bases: TGTGCCAGCTTTGACTATGGCCAAGAGACCCAGTACTTC. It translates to CASFDYGQETQYF.

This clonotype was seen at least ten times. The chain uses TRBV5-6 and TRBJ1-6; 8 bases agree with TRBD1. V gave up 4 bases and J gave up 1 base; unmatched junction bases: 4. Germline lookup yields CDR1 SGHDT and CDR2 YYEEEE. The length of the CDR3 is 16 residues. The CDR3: CASSGQGRSYNSPLHF. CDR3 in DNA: TGTGCCAGCAGCGGACAGGGAAGGTCCTATAATTCACCCCTCCACTTT. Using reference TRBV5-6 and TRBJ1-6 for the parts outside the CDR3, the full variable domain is DAGVTQSPTHLIKTRGQQVTLRCSPKSGHDTVSWYQQALGQGPQFIFQYYEEEERQRGNFPDRFSGHQFPNYSSELNVNALLLGDSALYLCASSGQGRSYNSPLHFGNGTRLTVT.

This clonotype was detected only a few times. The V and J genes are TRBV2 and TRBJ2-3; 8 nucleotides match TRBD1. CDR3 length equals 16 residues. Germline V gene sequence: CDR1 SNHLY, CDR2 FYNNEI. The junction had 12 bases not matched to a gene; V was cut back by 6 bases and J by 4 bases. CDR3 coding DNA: TGTGCCAGCAGCAAATACAGGGGGTCGAGCGCAGATACGCAGTATTTT. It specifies CASSKYRGSSADTQYF.

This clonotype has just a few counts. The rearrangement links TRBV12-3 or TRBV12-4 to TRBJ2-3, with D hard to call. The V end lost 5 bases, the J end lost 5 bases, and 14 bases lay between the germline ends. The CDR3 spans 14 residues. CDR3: CASSPTSTGDTQYF. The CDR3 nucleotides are TGTGCCAGCAGTCCCACTTCTACCGGAGATACGCAGTATTTT.

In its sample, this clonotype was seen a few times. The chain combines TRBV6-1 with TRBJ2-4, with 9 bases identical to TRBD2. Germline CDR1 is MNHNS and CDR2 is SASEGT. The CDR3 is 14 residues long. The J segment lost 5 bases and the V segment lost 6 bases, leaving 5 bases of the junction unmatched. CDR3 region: CASRGGRVQNIQYF. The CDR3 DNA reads TGTGCCAGCAGGGGCGGGAGGGTCCAAAACATTCAGTACTTC.

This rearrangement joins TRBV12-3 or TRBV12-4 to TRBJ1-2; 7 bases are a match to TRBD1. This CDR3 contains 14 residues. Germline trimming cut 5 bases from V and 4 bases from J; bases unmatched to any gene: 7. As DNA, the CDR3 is TGTGCCAGCAGTGTCCGGGACAGAACCTATGGCTACACCTTC. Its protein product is CASSVRDRTYGYTF.

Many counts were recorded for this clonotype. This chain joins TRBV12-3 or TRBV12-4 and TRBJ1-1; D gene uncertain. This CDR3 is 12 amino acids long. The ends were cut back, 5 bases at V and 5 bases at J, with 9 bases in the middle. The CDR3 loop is CASSLVGTEAFF. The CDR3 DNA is TGTGCCAGCAGTCTAGTTGGGACTGAAGCTTTCTTT.

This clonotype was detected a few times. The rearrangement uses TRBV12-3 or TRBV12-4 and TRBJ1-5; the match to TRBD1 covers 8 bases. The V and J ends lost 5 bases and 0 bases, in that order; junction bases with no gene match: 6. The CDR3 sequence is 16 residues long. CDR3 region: CASSGTGLNSNQPQHF. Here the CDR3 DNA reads TGTGCCAGCAGTGGGACAGGCTTAAATAGCAATCAGCCCCAGCATTTT.

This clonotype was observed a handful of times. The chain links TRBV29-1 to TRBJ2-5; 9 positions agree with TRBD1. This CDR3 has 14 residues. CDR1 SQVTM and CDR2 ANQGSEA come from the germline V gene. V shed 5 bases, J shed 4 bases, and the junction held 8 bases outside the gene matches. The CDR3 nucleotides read TGCAGCGTTCTCTTTGGGACAGGGCGAGAGACCCAGTACTTC. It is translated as CSVLFGTGRETQYF.